This entry is about one T cell receptor (beta chain). The CDR3 length is 14 residues. After removal of 6 bases from V and 4 bases from J, the junction contained 3 bases not matched to a gene. Germline loops: CDR1 KGHDR, CDR2 SFDVKD. This specimen comes from a study of blood T cell repertoires in COVID-19. Background on the study: PBMCs, B-cell-depleted T cells, or T cells were the source of the cDNA or gDNA that made up the material.

As handled by the study authors: Estimation of nucleated cell counts relied on the amplification of reference gene primers. Clones were sequenced by immunoSEQ multiplex PCR, and TCRdb holds only the in-frame ones, with some missing. That table supplies the V and J calls and clone size; D and trimming were determined from the DNA. The sample holds 250,000 or so clones; more than 80% are singletons and the top ten take about 4%. Participants were aged about 18 to 100 years from approximately 24 US areas. This sequence originates from a woman in her twenties or thirties with acute COVID-19. The specimen sequenced was PBMCs or T cells enriched from blood (not recorded which). The genes are TRBV24-1 and TRBJ2-1; 9 bases match TRBD2. The CDR3 reads CATSIAGEYNEQFF. The CDR3 coding sequence is TGTGCCACCAGTATAGCGGGAGAATACAATGAGCAGTTCTTC.